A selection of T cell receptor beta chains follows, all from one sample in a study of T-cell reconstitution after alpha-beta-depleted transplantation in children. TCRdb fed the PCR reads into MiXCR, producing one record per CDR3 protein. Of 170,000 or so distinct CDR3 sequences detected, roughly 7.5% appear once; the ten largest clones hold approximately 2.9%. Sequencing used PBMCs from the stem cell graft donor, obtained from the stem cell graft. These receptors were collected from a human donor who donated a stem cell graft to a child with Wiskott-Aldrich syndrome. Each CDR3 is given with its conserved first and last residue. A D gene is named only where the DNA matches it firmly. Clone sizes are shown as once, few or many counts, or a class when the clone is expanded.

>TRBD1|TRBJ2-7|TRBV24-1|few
TGTGCCACCAGTGGACCGGGACAGGGCACCTACGAGCAGTACTTC
CATSGPGQGTYEQYF
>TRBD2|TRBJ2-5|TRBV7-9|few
TGTGCCAGCAATGTCGACGGGGGGGATCAAGAGACCCAGTACTTC
CASNVDGGDQETQYF
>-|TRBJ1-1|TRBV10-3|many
TGTGCCATCATGGGAGTGAACACTGAAGCTTTCTTT
CAIMGVNTEAFF
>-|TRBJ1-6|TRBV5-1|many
TGCGCCAGCAGCTATGGACACGATAATTCACCCCTCCACTTT
CASSYGHDNSPLHF
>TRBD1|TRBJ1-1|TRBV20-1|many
TGCAGTGCTAGCAAGGGACAGGTGATCAACACTGAAGCTTTCTTT
CSASKGQVINTEAFF
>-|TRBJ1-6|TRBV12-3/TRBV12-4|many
TGTGCCAGCAGTCCAAGGAGCTCCTATAATTCACCCCTCCACTTT
CASSPRSSYNSPLHF
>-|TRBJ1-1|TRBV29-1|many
TGCAGCGTTGCTGGTTCCCCGACGAACACTGAAGCTTTCTTT
CSVAGSPTNTEAFF
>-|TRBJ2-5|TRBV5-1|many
TGCGCCAGCAGCTTGGACGGCAGGGGACAAGAGACCCAGTACTTC
CASSLDGRGQETQYF
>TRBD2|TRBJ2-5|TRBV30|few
TGTGCCTGGAGTGCCCTAGCGGGTTCAGGGGCCCAGTACTTC
CAWSALAGSGAQYF
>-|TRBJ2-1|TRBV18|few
TGTGCCAGCTCACCACGCGGAGTGGACTCCTACAATGAGCAGTTCTTC
CASSPRGVDSYNEQFF
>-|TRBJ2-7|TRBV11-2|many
TGTGCCAGCGCTCTAGCGATCTACGAGCAGTACTTC
CASALAIYEQYF